This T cell receptor beta chain came from a study of response to subunit inactivated influenza vaccine. General study results and limits: It was the authors' suggestion that each seasonal influenza vaccination recruits few new T cells.

Germline CDR1 SEHNR, CDR2 FQNEAQ (reference sequence). CDR3 length equals 15 residues. Trimming pared 1 base from V and 4 bases from J, leaving 8 bases between. This clonotype was recorded a few times. Its specificity is not known. Each CDR3 protein gets one entry after TCRdb re-called the RT-PCR reads with MiXCR. The sample comprises more than 700,000 distinct CDR3 sequences, 21% of which are singletons, and approximately 10% rests with the top ten. Sequences were derived from PBMCs from blood, sampled approximately 5 days after vaccination. The clonotype originates from a man in his fifties who received an inactivated influenza vaccine. The gene calls are TRBV7-9 and TRBJ1-6; D remains ambiguous. The CDR3 loop is CASSLGSGYNSPLHF. The CDR3, as DNA: TGTGCCAGCAGCTTAGGTTCGGGTTATAATTCACCCCTCCACTTT.